This T cell receptor (beta chain) was retrieved from a study of graft-versus-host responses after intestinal transplantation. The wider study: Recipients across the board were started on anti-thymocyte globulin induction, then kept on tacrolimus and steroids for two to four years.

Generated by immunoSEQ multiplex PCR, the TCRdb table keeps only in-frame clones and is missing some. The repertoire includes approximately 9,600 clones, 92% of them detected once, and over 3% sits in the top ten. The J segment lost 7 bases and the V segment lost 8 bases, leaving 4 bases of the junction unmatched. Germline loops: CDR1 MNHEY, CDR2 SVGAGI. This CDR3 is built from 11 residues. Sequenced here: PBMCs, sampled 40 to 45 days after intestinal transplantation. The rearrangement links TRBV6-5 to TRBJ1-1; TRBD1 aligns across 7 bases. The receptor was derived from a human patient who received an intestinal transplant, so some T cells may come from the graft donor. In DNA, the CDR3 is TGTGCCAGCCGAGGGACAGTTGAAGCTTTCTTT. Translated, it gives CASRGTVEAFF.